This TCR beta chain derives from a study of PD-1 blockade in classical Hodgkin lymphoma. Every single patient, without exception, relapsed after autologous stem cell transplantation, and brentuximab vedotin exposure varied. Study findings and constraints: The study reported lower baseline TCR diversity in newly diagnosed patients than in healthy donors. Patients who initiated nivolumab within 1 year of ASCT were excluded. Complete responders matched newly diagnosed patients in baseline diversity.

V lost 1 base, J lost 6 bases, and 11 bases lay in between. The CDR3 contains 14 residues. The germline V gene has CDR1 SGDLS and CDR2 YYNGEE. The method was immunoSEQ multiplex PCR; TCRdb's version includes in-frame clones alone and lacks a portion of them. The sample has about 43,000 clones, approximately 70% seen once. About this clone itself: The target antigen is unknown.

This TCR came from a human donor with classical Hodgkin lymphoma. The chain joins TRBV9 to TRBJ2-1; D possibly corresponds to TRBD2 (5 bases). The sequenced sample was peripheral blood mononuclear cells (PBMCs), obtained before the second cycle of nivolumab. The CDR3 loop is CASSVTVTSNEQFF. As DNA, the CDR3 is TGTGCCAGCAGCGTAACTGTTACTAGCAATGAGCAGTTCTTC.